Following are 12 T cell receptor beta chains from one sample sequenced in a study of shared clonotypes between healthy human individuals. Using immunoSEQ multiplex PCR, the repertoire was profiled, and TCRdb retains in-frame clones only, with some absent. Of 1.4 million to 1.5 million clones listed, approximately 96% are singletons. Sequences were obtained from naive CD4+ T cells sorted from blood. The subset here: CD45RA+ positively selected. Receptors originate from a man aged 25 to 40 in good health.

The chain recombines TRBV5-4 with TRBJ2-1; D ambiguous. In germline, CDR1 is SGHNT, CDR2 YYREEE (reference sequence). CDR3 size: 15 residues. The V and J ends lost 1 base and 0 bases respectively, with 8 bases between them. CDR3 DNA: TGTGCCAGCAGCTTGTTCCAGGCCTCCTACAATGAGCAGTTCTTC. Protein: CASSLFQASYNEQFF.

The chain employs TRBV2 and TRBJ2-3, with 8 positions matching TRBD2. With 2 bases clipped from V and 4 bases from J, the junction kept 11 bases outside the gene matches. The CDR3 length is 17 residues. Germline values: CDR1 SNHLY, CDR2 FYNNEI. The CDR3 DNA reads TGTGCCAGCAGTGAATCCGCGCGGGGGGCAGGGGCAGATACGCAGTATTTT. This translates into CASSESARGAGADTQYF.

This rearrangement joins TRBV7-3 to TRBJ2-3; tentatively, D is TRBD1 (6 bases). The CDR3 extends over 16 amino acids. V was cut by 5 bases and J by 0 bases, with 15 bases left in between. Germline V CDR1 and CDR2: SGHTA, FQGTGA. CDR3 sequence reads: CASSKTGSYSTDTQYF. The CDR3 nucleotides read TGTGCCAGCAGCAAAACAGGGAGCTATAGCACAGATACGCAGTATTTT.

This chain uses TRBV29-1 with TRBJ2-2; no clear D. The CDR3 covers 13 residues. Trimming took off 4 bases at V and 3 bases at J, with 9 bases between the two ends. CDR1 and CDR2 from the germline V gene are SQVTM and ANQGSEA. The CDR3 DNA sequence: TGCAGCGTTGTAAGGGATCACACCGGGGAGCTGTTTTTT. This codes for CSVVRDHTGELFF.

The rearrangement joins TRBV19 to TRBJ2-7, with D perhaps matching TRBD2 (6 bases). The germline V and J ends were trimmed by 8 bases and 3 bases, with 14 bases remaining between them. The germline V gene encodes CDR1 LNHDA and CDR2 SQIVND (reference sequence). CDR3 length: 13 residues. CDR3 nucleotide sequence: TGTGCCAGTTGCTGCGGGGCCTACTACGAGCAGTACTTC. This gives the protein CASCCGAYYEQYF.

The chain links TRBV6-6 to TRBJ1-2; TRBD1 might be the D (5 bases). The germline V and J ends were trimmed by 0 bases and 0 bases, with 5 bases remaining between them. Germline V CDR1 and CDR2: MNHNY, SVGAGI (reference sequence). The CDR3 contains 14 residues. As DNA, the CDR3 is TGTGCCAGCAGTTACTCGGGGGCTAACTATGGCTACACCTTC. Its protein is CASSYSGANYGYTF.

The chain employs TRBV2 and TRBJ2-7; no firm D call. V was shortened by 6 bases and J by 6 bases, with 9 bases between the two germline ends. CDR1 is SNHLY, CDR2 FYNNEI, per germline. The CDR3 is 11 residues long. This CDR3 is CASRDSGEQYF. In DNA form, the CDR3 reads TGTGCCAGCAGGGATTCGGGCGAGCAGTACTTC.

The chain recombines TRBV10-3 with TRBJ1-3; perhaps TRBD1 as D (6 bases). Trimming left V 7 bases short and J 4 bases short, with 11 bases between. The germline CDR1 and CDR2 sequences are ENHRY and SYGVKD. The CDR3 has 13 residues. Written as DNA, the CDR3 is TGTGCCATCACGGTCGACAGGGGAAACACCATATATTTT. This gives the protein CAITVDRGNTIYF.

This chain joins TRBV7-9 and TRBJ1-3; 9 bases align to TRBD1. The CDR3 contains 16 residues. Losses at the gene ends were 6 bases for V and 7 bases for J; bases not matched to a gene: 13. Germline V gene data show CDR1 as SEHNR and CDR2 as FQNEAQ (reference sequence). The CDR3 sequence: CASSSGQGRLWNTIYF. Written as DNA, the CDR3 is TGTGCCAGCAGTAGTGGACAGGGGCGTTTGTGGAACACCATATATTTT.

The V and J genes are TRBV27 and TRBJ2-3, with 9 bases fitting TRBD2. CDR1 MNHEY and CDR2 SMNVEV come from the germline V gene (reference sequence). The V and J ends lost 6 bases and 0 bases, in that order; junction bases with no gene match: 1. The CDR3 runs 14 residues. The DNA of the CDR3 is TGTGCCAGCAGAACTAGCGGGAGCACAGATACGCAGTATTTT. This translates into CASRTSGSTDTQYF.

The chain has TRBV5-4 and TRBJ2-7; D is perhaps TRBD2 (6 bases). The CDR3 has 16 amino acids. Trimming took 0 bases from V and 9 from J, leaving 22 bases between them. The germline V gene has CDR1 SGHNT and CDR2 YYREEE (reference sequence). In DNA form, the CDR3 reads TGTGCCAGCAGCTTGGCCTGGGGAGGCCCCAGCTCGGGGCAGTACTTC. Translation gives CASSLAWGGPSSGQYF.

The chain links TRBV5-4 to TRBJ1-2; a possible D gene is TRBD1 (6 bases). Looked up from germline, CDR1 is SGHNT and CDR2 is YYREEE (reference sequence). The CDR3 spans 14 residues. V shed 4 bases and J shed 4 bases, with 14 bases lying between them. CDR3 in amino acids: CASSPAGGAYGYTF. The CDR3 nucleotides are TGTGCCAGCAGCCCGGCCGGGGGCGCCTATGGCTACACCTTC.